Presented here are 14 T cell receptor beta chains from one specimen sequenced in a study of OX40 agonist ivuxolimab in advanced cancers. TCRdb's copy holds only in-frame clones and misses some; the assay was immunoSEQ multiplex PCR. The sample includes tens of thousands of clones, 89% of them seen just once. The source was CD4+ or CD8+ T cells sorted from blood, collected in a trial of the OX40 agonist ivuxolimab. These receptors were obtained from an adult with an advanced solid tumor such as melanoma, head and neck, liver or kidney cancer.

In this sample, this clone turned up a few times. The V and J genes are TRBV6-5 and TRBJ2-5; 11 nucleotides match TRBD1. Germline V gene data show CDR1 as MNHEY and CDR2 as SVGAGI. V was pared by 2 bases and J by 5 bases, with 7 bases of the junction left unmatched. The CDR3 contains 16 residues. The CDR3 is CASSYRGQGARETQYF. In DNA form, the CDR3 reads TGTGCCAGCAGTTACCGCGGACAGGGGGCGAGGGAGACCCAGTACTTC.

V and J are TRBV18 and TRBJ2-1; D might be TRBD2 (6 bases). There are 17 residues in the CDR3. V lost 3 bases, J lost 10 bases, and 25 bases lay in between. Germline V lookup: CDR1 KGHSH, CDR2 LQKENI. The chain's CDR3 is CASSPNTGALGTGEQFF. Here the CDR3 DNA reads TGTGCCAGCTCACCCAACACCGGGGCCTTGGGGACTGGGGAGCAGTTCTTC.

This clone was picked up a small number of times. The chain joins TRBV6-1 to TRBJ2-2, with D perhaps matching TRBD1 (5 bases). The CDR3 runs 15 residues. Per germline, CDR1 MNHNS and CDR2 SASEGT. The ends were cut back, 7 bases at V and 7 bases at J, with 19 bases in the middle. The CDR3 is CASTSLNRQIGELFF. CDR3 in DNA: TGTGCCAGCACCTCACTAAACCGACAGATCGGGGAGCTGTTTTTT.

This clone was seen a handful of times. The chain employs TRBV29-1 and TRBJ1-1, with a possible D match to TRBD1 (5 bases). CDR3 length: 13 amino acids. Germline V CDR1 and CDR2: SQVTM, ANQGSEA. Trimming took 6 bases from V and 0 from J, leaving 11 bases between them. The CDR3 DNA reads TGCAGCGTCCATAAGACAGTGAACACTGAAGCTTTCTTT. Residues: CSVHKTVNTEAFF.

The CDR3 nucleotides are TGTGCCAGCTCACGACAGGGAAGCGTTAACTATGGCTACACCTTC. As protein: CASSRQGSVNYGYTF. This chain connects TRBV18 to TRBJ1-2; 7 nucleotides align to TRBD1. Germline CDR1 is KGHSH and CDR2 is LQKENI. This CDR3 has 15 residues. Trimming removed 4 bases from V and 1 base from J; junction bases left unmatched: 6.

CDR3 DNA: TGCGCCAGCAGCCAAGAAGTCGGATCCGGTGGCTACACCTTC. It yields the protein CASSQEVGSGGYTF. The genes are TRBV4-3 and TRBJ1-2, with D uncertain. CDR1 is LGHNA and CDR2 is YSLEER in the germline V gene. The length of the CDR3 is 14 residues. Trimming stripped 0 bases from V and 7 bases from J, with 12 bases between.

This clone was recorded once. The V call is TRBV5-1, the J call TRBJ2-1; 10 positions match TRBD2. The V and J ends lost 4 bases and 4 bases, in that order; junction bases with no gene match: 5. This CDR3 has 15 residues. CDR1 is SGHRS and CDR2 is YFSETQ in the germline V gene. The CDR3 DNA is TGCGCCAGCAGCCCCGAAGCGGGGGGGTACAATGAGCAGTTCTTC. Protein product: CASSPEAGGYNEQFF.

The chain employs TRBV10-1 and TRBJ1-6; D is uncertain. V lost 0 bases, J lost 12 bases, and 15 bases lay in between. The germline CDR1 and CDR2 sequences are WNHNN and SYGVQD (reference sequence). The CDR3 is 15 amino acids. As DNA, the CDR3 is TGCGCCAGCAGTGAGTCGAGGCCCCCGATGGGACCCCTCCACTTT. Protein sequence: CASSESRPPMGPLHF.

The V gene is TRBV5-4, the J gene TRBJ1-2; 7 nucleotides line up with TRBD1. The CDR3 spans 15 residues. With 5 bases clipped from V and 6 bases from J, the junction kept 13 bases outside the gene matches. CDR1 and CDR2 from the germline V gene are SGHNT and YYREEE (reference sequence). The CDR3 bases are TGTGCCAGCAGTTTTATGGACAGGTCAAGGGATGGCTACACCTTC. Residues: CASSFMDRSRDGYTF.

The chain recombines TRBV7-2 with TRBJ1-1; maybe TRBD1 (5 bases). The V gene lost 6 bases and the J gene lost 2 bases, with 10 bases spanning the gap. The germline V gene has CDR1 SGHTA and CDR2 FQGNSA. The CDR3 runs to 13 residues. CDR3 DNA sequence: TGTGCCAGCAGTTTACAGGATAACACTGAAGCTTTCTTT. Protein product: CASSLQDNTEAFF.

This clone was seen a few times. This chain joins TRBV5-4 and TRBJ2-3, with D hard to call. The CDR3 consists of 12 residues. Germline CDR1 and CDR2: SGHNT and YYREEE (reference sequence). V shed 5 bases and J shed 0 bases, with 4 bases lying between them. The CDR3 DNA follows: TGTGCCAGCAGTCCTAGCACAGATACGCAGTATTTT. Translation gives CASSPSTDTQYF.

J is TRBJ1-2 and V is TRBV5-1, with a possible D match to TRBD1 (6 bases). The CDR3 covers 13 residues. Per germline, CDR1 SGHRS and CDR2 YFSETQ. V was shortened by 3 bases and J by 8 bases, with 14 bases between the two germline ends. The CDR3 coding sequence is TGCGCCAGCAGCTCTACAGGGACGAGGGGCTACACCTTC. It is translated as CASSSTGTRGYTF.

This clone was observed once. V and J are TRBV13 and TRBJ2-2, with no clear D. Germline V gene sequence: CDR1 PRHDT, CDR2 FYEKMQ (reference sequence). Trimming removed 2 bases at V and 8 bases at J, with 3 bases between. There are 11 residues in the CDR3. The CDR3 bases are TGTGCCAGCAGCTTAAAAGGGGAGCTGTTTTTT. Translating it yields CASSLKGELFF.

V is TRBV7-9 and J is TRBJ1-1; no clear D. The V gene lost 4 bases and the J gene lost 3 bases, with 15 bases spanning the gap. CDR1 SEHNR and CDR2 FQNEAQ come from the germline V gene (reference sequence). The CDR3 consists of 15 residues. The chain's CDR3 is CASSSLNSADTEAFF. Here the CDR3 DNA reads TGTGCCAGCAGCTCCCTGAACTCGGCGGACACTGAAGCTTTCTTT.